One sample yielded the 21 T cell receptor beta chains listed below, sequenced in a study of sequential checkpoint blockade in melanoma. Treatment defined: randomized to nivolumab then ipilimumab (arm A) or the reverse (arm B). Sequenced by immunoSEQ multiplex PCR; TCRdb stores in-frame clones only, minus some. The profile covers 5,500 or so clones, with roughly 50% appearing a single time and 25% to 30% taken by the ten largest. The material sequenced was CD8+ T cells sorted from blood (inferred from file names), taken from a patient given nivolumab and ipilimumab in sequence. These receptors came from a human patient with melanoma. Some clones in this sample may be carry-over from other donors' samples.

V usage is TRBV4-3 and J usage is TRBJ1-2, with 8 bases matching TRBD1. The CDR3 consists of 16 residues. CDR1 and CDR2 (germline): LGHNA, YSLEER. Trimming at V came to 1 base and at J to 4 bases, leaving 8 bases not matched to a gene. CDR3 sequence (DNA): TGCGCCAGCAGCCAAGGGAGGACGACAGGGGTCTATGGCTACACCTTC. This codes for CASSQGRTTGVYGYTF.

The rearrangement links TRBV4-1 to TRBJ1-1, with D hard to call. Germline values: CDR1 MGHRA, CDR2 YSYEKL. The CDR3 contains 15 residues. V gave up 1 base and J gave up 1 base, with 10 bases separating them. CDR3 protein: CASSQVELANTEAFF. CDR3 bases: TGCGCCAGCAGCCAAGTGGAGTTAGCGAACACTGAAGCTTTCTTT.

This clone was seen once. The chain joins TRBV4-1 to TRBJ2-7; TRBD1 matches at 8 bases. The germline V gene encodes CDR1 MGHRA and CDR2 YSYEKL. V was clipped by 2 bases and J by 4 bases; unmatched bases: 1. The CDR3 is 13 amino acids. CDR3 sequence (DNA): TGCGCCAGCAGCCAAACAGGGGGGTACGAGCAGTACTTC. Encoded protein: CASSQTGGYEQYF.

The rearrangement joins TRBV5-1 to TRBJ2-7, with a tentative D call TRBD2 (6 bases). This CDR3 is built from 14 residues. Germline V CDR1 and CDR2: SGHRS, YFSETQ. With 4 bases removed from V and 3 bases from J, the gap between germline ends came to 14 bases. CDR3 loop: CASSGSGTRYEQYF. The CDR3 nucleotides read TGCGCCAGCAGCGGTTCCGGGACTCGCTACGAGCAGTACTTC.

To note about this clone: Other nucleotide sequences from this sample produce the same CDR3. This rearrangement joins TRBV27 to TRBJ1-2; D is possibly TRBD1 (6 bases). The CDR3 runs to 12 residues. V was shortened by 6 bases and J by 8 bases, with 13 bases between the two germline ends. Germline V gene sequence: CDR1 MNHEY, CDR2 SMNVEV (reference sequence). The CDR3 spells CASRATGRGYTF. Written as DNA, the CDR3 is TGTGCCAGCAGAGCGACAGGTCGCGGCTACACCTTC.

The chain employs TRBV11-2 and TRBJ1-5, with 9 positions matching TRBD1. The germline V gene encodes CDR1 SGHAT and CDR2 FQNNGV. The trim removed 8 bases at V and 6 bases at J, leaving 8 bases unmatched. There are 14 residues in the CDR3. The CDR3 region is CASGPGQGSQPQHF. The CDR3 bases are TGTGCCAGCGGGCCGGGACAGGGAAGTCAGCCCCAGCATTTT.

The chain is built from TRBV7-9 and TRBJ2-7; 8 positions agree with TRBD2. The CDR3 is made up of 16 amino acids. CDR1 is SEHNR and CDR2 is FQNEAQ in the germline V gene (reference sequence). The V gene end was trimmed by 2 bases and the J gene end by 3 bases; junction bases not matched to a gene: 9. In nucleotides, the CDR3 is TGTGCCAGCAGCTTAACCAGCGGGGGCCTCGGCTACGAGCAGTACTTC. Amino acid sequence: CASSLTSGGLGYEQYF.

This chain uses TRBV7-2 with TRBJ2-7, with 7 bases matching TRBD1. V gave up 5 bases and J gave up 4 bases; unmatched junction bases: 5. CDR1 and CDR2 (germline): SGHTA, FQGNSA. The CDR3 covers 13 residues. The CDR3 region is CASSPTTGYEQYF. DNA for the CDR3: TGTGCCAGCAGCCCAACGACAGGGTACGAGCAGTACTTC.

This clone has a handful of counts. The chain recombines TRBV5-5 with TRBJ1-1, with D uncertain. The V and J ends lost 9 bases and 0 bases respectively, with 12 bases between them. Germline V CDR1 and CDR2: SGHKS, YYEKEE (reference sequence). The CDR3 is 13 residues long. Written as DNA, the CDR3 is TGTGCCACCCGAGGGCAGATGAACACTGAAGCTTTCTTT. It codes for CATRGQMNTEAFF.

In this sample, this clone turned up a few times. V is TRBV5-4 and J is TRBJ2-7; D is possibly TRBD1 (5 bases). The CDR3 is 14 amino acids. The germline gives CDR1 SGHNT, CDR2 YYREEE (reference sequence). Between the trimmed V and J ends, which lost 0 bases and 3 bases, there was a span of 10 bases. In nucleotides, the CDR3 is TGTGCCAGCAGCTTGGGGGGCAGTTTCTACGAGCAGTACTTC. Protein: CASSLGGSFYEQYF. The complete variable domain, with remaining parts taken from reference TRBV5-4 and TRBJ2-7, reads ETGVTQSPTHLIKTRGQQVTLRCSSQSGHNTVSWYQQALGQGPQFIFQYYREEENGRGNFPPRFSGLQFPNYSSELNVNALELDDSALYLCASSLGGSFYEQYFGPGTRLTVT.

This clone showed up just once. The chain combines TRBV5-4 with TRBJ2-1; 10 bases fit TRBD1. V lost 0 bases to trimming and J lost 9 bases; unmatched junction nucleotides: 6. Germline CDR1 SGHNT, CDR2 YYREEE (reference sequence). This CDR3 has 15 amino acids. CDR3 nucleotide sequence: TGTGCCAGCAGCTTGGAGGGACAGGGGCTTCGTGAGCAGTTCTTC. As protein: CASSLEGQGLREQFF. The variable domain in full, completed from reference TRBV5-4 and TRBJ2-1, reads ETGVTQSPTHLIKTRGQQVTLRCSSQSGHNTVSWYQQALGQGPQFIFQYYREEENGRGNFPPRFSGLQFPNYSSELNVNALELDDSALYLCASSLEGQGLREQFFGPGTRLTVL.

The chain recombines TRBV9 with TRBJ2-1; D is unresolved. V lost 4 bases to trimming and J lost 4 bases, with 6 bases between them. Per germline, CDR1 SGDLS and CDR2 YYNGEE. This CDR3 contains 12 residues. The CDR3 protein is CASSPRYNEQFF. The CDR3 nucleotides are TGTGCCAGCAGCCCTCGGTACAATGAGCAGTTCTTC.

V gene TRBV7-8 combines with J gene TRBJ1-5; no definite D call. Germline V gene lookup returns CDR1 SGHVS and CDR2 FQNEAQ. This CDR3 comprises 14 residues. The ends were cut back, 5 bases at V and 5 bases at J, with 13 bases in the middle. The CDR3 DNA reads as TGTGCCAGCAGCGATGCAGCCCGGGATCAGCCCCAGCATTTT. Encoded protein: CASSDAARDQPQHF. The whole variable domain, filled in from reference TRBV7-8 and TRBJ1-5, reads GAGVSQSPRYKVAKRGQDVALRCDPISGHVSLFWYQQALGQGPEFLTYFQNEAQLDKSGLPSDRFFAERPEGSVSTLKIQRTQQEDSAVYLCASSDAARDQPQHFGDGTRLSIL.

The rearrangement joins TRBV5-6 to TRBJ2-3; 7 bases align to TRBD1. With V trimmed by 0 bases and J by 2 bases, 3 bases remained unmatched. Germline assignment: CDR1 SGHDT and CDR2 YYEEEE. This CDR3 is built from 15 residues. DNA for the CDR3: TGTGCCAGCAGCTTGGGAGGGGGCGCCACAGATACGCAGTATTTT. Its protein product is CASSLGGGATDTQYF.

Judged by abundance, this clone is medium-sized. CDR3 DNA sequence: TGCGCCAGCAGTGAGGACAGGGAGGTTTCACCCCTCCACTTT. Translated: CASSEDREVSPLHF. This chain links TRBV10-2 with TRBJ1-6; 7 bases are a match to TRBD1. The V gene end was trimmed by 2 bases and the J gene end by 9 bases; junction bases not matched to a gene: 4. Looked up from germline, CDR1 is WSHSY and CDR2 is SAAADI. The CDR3 is made up of 14 amino acids.

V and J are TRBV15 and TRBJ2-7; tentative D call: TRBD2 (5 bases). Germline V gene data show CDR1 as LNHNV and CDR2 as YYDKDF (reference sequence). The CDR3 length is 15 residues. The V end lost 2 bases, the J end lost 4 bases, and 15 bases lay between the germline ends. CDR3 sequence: CATSRPPEGRYEQYF. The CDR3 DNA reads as TGTGCCACCAGCAGACCTCCTGAGGGTAGATACGAGCAGTACTTC.

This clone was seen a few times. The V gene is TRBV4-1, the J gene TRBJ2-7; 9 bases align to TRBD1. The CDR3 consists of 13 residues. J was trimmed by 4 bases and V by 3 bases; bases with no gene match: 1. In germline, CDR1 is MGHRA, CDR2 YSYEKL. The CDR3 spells CASSQGTGYEQYF. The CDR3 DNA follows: TGCGCCAGCAGCCAGGGGACAGGGTACGAGCAGTACTTC.

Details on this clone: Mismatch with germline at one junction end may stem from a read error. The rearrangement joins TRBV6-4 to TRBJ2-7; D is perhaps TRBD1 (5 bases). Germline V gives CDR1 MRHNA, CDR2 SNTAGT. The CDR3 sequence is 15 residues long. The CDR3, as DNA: TGTGCCAGCAGTTACTCGGCAGGGCCTACCTACGAGCAGTACTTC. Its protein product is CASSYSAGPTYEQYF.

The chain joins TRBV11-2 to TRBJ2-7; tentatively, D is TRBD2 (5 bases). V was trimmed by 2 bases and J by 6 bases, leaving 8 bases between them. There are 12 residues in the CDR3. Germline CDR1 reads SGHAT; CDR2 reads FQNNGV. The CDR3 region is CASSLKAGEQYF. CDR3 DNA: TGTGCCAGCAGCTTAAAGGCGGGCGAGCAGTACTTC. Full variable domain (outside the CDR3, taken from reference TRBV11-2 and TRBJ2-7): EAGVAQSPRYKIIEKRQSVAFWCNPISGHATLYWYQQILGQGPKLLIQFQNNGVVDDSQLPKDRFSAERLKGVDSTLKIQPAKLEDSAVYLCASSLKAGEQYFGPGTRLTVT.

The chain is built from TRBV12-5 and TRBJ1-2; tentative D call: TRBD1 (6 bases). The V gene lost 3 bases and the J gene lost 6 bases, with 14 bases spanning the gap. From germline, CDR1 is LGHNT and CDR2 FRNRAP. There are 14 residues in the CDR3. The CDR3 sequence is CASGFGGGADGYTF. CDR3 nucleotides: TGTGCTAGTGGTTTTGGGGGGGGCGCAGATGGCTACACCTTC.

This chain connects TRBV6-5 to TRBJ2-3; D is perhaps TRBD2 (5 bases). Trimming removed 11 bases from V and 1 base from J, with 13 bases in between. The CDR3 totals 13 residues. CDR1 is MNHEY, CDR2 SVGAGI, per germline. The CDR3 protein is CACRGLGTDTQYF. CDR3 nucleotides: TGTGCCTGCCGAGGGCTAGGCACAGATACGCAGTATTTT.